The rows below give T cell receptor beta chains drawn from one sample of a study of monozygotic twins with inflammatory bowel disease. One entry per CDR3 protein, without DNA, is what TCRdb gives after re-calling the 5' RACE reads. This listing includes approximately 330,000 distinct CDR3 sequences. Sequences were obtained from blood. These receptors originate from a human donor with ulcerative colitis or Crohn's disease, or a healthy co-twin of an affected twin (not recorded which). CDR3s include the opening cysteine and the closing phenylalanine or tryptophan. The order of the fields is CDR3 length, J gene, V gene, CDR3 protein.

CDR3 length: 14
J gene: TRBJ2-2
V gene: TRBV30
CDR3 protein: CAWSWTGDTGELFF

CDR3 length: 14
J gene: TRBJ2-7
V gene: TRBV28
CDR3 protein: CASSLSIGSYEQYF

CDR3 length: 12
J gene: TRBJ1-3
V gene: TRBV11-2
CDR3 protein: CASSRPGNTIYF

CDR3 length: 13
J gene: TRBJ2-1
V gene: TRBV12-3/TRBV12-4
CDR3 protein: CASRSGVTDEQFF

CDR3 length: 14
J gene: TRBJ1-1
V gene: TRBV30
CDR3 protein: CAWTRQGARTEAFF

CDR3 length: 19
J gene: TRBJ1-3
V gene: TRBV28
CDR3 protein: CASSSTRDRGITSGNTIYF

CDR3 length: 15
J gene: TRBJ1-1
V gene: TRBV11-2
CDR3 protein: CASSAYRGGSTEAFF

CDR3 length: 14
J gene: TRBJ1-1
V gene: TRBV4-1
CDR3 protein: CASSLDRGPTEAFF

CDR3 length: 13
J gene: TRBJ1-1
V gene: TRBV7-6
CDR3 protein: CASSYGQGSEAFF

CDR3 length: 13
J gene: TRBJ2-1
V gene: TRBV29-1
CDR3 protein: CSVGARGGNEQFF

CDR3 length: 17
J gene: TRBJ2-6
V gene: TRBV4-1
CDR3 protein: CASSQDSGYSGANVLTF

CDR3 length: 15
J gene: TRBJ2-6
V gene: TRBV6-1
CDR3 protein: CASSDGHSGANVLTF

CDR3 length: 13
J gene: TRBJ1-1
V gene: TRBV19
CDR3 protein: CACVGQGLAEAFF

CDR3 length: 13
J gene: TRBJ1-1
V gene: TRBV7-9
CDR3 protein: CASSFSDGAEAFF

CDR3 length: 17
J gene: TRBJ2-7
V gene: TRBV4-3
CDR3 protein: CASSQEGPEQARGEQYF

CDR3 length: 13
J gene: TRBJ2-5
V gene: TRBV6-5
CDR3 protein: CASSPTSKETQYF

CDR3 length: 15
J gene: TRBJ1-4
V gene: TRBV7-2
CDR3 protein: CASSLSGGLGEKLFF

CDR3 length: 13
J gene: TRBJ2-7
V gene: TRBV9
CDR3 protein: CASSVGPTHEQYF

CDR3 length: 18
J gene: TRBJ1-2
V gene: TRBV5-1
CDR3 protein: CASSPGGQGALISYGYTF

CDR3 length: 15
J gene: TRBJ2-1
V gene: TRBV3-1
CDR3 protein: CASSHYRGPYNEQFF

CDR3 length: 16
J gene: TRBJ1-4
V gene: TRBV7-9
CDR3 protein: CASSPLEDPKGEKLFF

CDR3 length: 14
J gene: TRBJ2-4
V gene: TRBV7-2
CDR3 protein: CASSPGQGANIQYF

CDR3 length: 15
J gene: TRBJ1-3
V gene: TRBV5-5
CDR3 protein: CASSKTGASGNTIYF

CDR3 length: 17
J gene: TRBJ1-2
V gene: TRBV7-8
CDR3 protein: CASSPPGQGEANYGYTF

CDR3 length: 13
J gene: TRBJ1-1
V gene: TRBV5-1
CDR3 protein: CASRTASNTEAFF

CDR3 length: 15
J gene: TRBJ2-1
V gene: TRBV7-8
CDR3 protein: CASSLVAVSYNEQFF

CDR3 length: 15
J gene: TRBJ2-2
V gene: TRBV6-5
CDR3 protein: CASSFQGGEAGELFF

CDR3 length: 12
J gene: TRBJ1-5
V gene: TRBV15
CDR3 protein: CATSRVNQPQHF

CDR3 length: 16
J gene: TRBJ2-4
V gene: TRBV27
CDR3 protein: CASRGGQKLAKNIQYF

CDR3 length: 16
J gene: TRBJ1-6
V gene: TRBV28
CDR3 protein: CASSLWENYRDSPLHF

CDR3 length: 14
J gene: TRBJ2-3
V gene: TRBV10-3
CDR3 protein: CAISEGAVTDTQYF

CDR3 length: 15
J gene: TRBJ2-1
V gene: TRBV20-1
CDR3 protein: CSARLPGQGRNEQFF

CDR3 length: 13
J gene: TRBJ1-2
V gene: TRBV5-6
CDR3 protein: CASSPTGRSVWTF

CDR3 length: 15
J gene: TRBJ1-3
V gene: TRBV6-1
CDR3 protein: CASSGQAFSGNTIYF

CDR3 length: 12
J gene: TRBJ2-7
V gene: TRBV18
CDR3 protein: CASSPQNYEQYF

CDR3 length: 14
J gene: TRBJ2-1
V gene: TRBV12-3/TRBV12-4
CDR3 protein: CASSLSPGSNEQFF

CDR3 length: 13
J gene: TRBJ2-7
V gene: TRBV6-1
CDR3 protein: CASRLSGTYEQYF

CDR3 length: 16
J gene: TRBJ2-5
V gene: TRBV11-2
CDR3 protein: CASSSSPGLAGETQYF

CDR3 length: 13
J gene: TRBJ1-4
V gene: TRBV7-2
CDR3 protein: CASSPWPNEKLFF

CDR3 length: 13
J gene: TRBJ2-7
V gene: TRBV12-3/TRBV12-4
CDR3 protein: CASSLDPAYEQYF

CDR3 length: 11
J gene: TRBJ2-3
V gene: TRBV10-3
CDR3 protein: CAIGGWTTQYF

CDR3 length: 16
J gene: TRBJ1-4
V gene: TRBV4-1
CDR3 protein: CASSRPTGQANEKLFF

CDR3 length: 18
J gene: TRBJ1-2
V gene: TRBV9
CDR3 protein: CASSGSGRPGTQFYGYTF

CDR3 length: 15
J gene: TRBJ2-7
V gene: TRBV5-6
CDR3 protein: CASSFGLAGVYEQYF

CDR3 length: 15
J gene: TRBJ2-3
V gene: TRBV27
CDR3 protein: CASRPPGGFTDTQYF

CDR3 length: 14
J gene: TRBJ2-1
V gene: TRBV20-1
CDR3 protein: CSARALAVYNEQFF

CDR3 length: 17
J gene: TRBJ2-1
V gene: TRBV7-8
CDR3 protein: CASSFRSGGISYNEQFF